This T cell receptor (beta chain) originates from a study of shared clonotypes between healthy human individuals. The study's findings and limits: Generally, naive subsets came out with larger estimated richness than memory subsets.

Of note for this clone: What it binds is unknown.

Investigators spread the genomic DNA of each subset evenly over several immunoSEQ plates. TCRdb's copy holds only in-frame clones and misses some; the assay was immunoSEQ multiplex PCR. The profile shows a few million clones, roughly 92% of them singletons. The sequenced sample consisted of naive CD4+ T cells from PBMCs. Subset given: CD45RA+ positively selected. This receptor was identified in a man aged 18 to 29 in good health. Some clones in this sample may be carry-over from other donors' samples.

The CDR3 nucleotides read TGCGCCAGCAGACGAGGGGACAGAGCCTACGAGCAGTACTTC. Amino acid sequence: CASRRGDRAYEQYF. V and J are TRBV5-1 and TRBJ2-7; 7 bases line up with TRBD1. CDR1 SGHRS and CDR2 YFSETQ come from the germline V gene. V lost 5 bases and J lost 2; bases outside the gene matches: 7. CDR3 length: 14 residues. The full variable domain, in which reference TRBV5-1 and TRBJ2-7 provide the parts outside the CDR3, is KAGVTQTPRYLIKTRGQQVTLSCSPISGHRSVSWYQQTPGQGLQFLFEYFSETQRNKGNFPGRFSGRQFSNSRSEMNVSTLELGDSALYLCASRRGDRAYEQYFGPGTRLTVT.